Below, one T cell receptor (beta chain) is given with its context. This table comes from immunoSEQ multiplex PCR, and its TCRdb copy is limited to in-frame clones, with some not included. The sample consists of about 820,000 clones, 80% to 95% of them appearing once. The data stem from a study of shared clonotypes between healthy human individuals. The CDR3 extends over 17 amino acids. Trimming took off 0 bases at V and 4 bases at J, with 18 bases between the two ends. The germline gives CDR1 SGDLS, CDR2 YYNGEE. Naive-designated CD8 cells lacked CD45RO, were positively enriched for CCR7, and omitted terminally differentiated effector memory CD45RA+ cells.

This TCR was recovered from a man aged 25-45 years in good health. Sequenced input: naive CD8+ T cells sorted from blood. The V call is TRBV9, the J call TRBJ2-3, with D possibly being TRBD1 (5 bases). CDR3: CASSVGGRQGHPDTQYF. The CDR3 DNA reads as TGTGCCAGCAGCGTAGGGGGCAGGCAGGGCCACCCAGATACGCAGTATTTT. The whole variable domain, filled in from reference TRBV9 and TRBJ2-3, reads DSGVTQTPKHLITATGQRVTLRCSPRSGDLSVYWYQQSLDQGLQFLIQYYNGEERAKGNILERFSAQQFPDLHSELNLSSLELGDSALYFCASSVGGRQGHPDTQYFGPGTRLTVL.